Listed below are T cell receptor beta chains from one sample, sequenced in a study of T cell responses to AZD1222 COVID-19 vaccine. TCRdb's table, derived via immunoSEQ multiplex PCR, lists solely in-frame clones and lacks some. The sample lists some 280,000 clones, about 94% occurring once. The sequences come from peripheral blood, collected 28 days after the second AZD1222 dose. The receptors derive from an adult who received the AZD1222 COVID-19 vaccine. Each CDR3 is given without its conserved first and last residue. Only part of the rows carry a size: once, few, many, or a class if the clone is expanded.

clone_size	j_call	v_call	cdr3_aa
.	TRBJ1-4	TRBV7-6	ASSGDRGPRSTNEKLF
.	TRBJ1-2	TRBV5-6	ASSFGTGGLNYGYT
.	TRBJ2-7	TRBV18	ASSPGKVYEQY
once	TRBJ1-5	TRBV10-2	ASRGNSNQPQH
.	TRBJ1-4	TRBV4-1	ASSQLNTATNEKLF
.	TRBJ1-1	TRBV7-2	ASSFQGGTEAF
.	TRBJ2-2	TRBV9	ASSVVPGAGTGELF
.	TRBJ1-5	TRBV28	ASSSGQPNQPQH
.	TRBJ1-1	TRBV2	ASRGQQNTEAF
.	TRBJ2-1	TRBV11-2	ASKGTSGAYNEQF
.	TRBJ2-7	TRBV5-1	ASSLQGPEQY
.	TRBJ2-2	TRBV24-1	ATSGTSGRFPNTGELF
.	TRBJ1-2	TRBV5-1	ASSVDRSDGGYT
.	TRBJ2-7	TRBV7-9	ASSLGGNIYEQY
once	TRBJ1-1	TRBV28	ASSLRTHPYTEAF
.	TRBJ1-5	TRBV4-1	ASSHPGENQPQH
.	TRBJ2-7	TRBV2	ASTFSTSGGPEGPY
once	TRBJ1-4	TRBV29-1	SGRDRTNEKLF
.	TRBJ1-3	TRBV6-5	ASRRDNSGNTIY
.	TRBJ2-1	TRBV3-1/TRBV3-2	ASSQGWGVNEQF
once	TRBJ2-7	TRBV18	ASSAETGPYEQY
.	TRBJ2-7	TRBV3-1/TRBV3-2	ASSHQGLAGPGQY
.	TRBJ1-1	TRBV20-1	SASLAIPAF
.	TRBJ2-5	TRBV7-8	ASSSRNRGRETQY
.	TRBJ1-6	TRBV3-1/TRBV3-2	ASSPSNRGSYNSPLH
.	TRBJ2-1	TRBV2	ASTEGAGGPLLINEQF
.	TRBJ1-2	TRBV4-2	ASSQEDRQRYGYT
.	TRBJ2-1	TRBV7-2	ASSLQGGTYNEQF
.	TRBJ1-5	TRBV28	ASSLRQANQPQH
.	TRBJ1-2	TRBV11-1	ASSPAPTANYGYT
.	TRBJ1-2	TRBV21-1	ASSKEGENYGYT
once	TRBJ1-1	TRBV5-1	ASSPWDSLEAF
.	TRBJ2-1	TRBV5-1	ASSPGQGDNEQF
.	TRBJ1-2	TRBV24-1	ATSEKDRAGYT
.	TRBJ2-7	TRBV29-1	SVEQSSYEQY
.	TRBJ2-2	TRBV5-5	ASFLGTGVTGELF
.	TRBJ2-1	TRBV20-1	TKGGSGQF
.	TRBJ1-2	TRBV28	ASRPGAWGYT
once	TRBJ2-7	TRBV27	ASIWGAEQY
.	TRBJ1-1	TRBV29-1	SVSGMNTEAF
.	TRBJ2-5	TRBV7-9	ASSSARRGGQETQY
.	TRBJ2-1	TRBV2	ATSGPTSGSAGSYNEQF
.	TRBJ2-7	TRBV5-1	ASTGGTGPPYEQY
.	TRBJ2-7	TRBV5-1	ASSLEQGVEQY
.	TRBJ2-7	TRBV10-3	ATGTSGVGEQY
.	TRBJ1-6	TRBV15	ATSRGGVTALH
.	TRBJ2-2	TRBV5-1	ASSRAGELF
.	TRBJ2-3	TRBV2	ASSEALRGGPY